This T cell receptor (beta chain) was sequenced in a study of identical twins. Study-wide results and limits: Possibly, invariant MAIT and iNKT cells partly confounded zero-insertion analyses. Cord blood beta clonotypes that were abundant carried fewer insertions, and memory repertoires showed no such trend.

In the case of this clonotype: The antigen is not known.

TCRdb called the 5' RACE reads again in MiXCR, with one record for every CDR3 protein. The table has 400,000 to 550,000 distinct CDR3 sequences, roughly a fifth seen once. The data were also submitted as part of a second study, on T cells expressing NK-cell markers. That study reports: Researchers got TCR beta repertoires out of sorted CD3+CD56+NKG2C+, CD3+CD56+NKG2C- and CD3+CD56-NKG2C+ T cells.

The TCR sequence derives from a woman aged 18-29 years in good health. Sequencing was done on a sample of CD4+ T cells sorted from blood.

CDR3 nucleotides: TGTGCCATCCCGGGACCGAGTCTCGGGGAGCAGTTCTTC. Protein product: CAIPGPSLGEQFF. This rearrangement joins TRBV10-3 to TRBJ2-1; D could derive from TRBD1 or TRBD2 (5 bases each). Germline V gene data show CDR1 as ENHRY and CDR2 as SYGVKD. V lost 8 bases and J 10 bases, leaving 18 bases between the germline ends. The CDR3 is 13 residues long.